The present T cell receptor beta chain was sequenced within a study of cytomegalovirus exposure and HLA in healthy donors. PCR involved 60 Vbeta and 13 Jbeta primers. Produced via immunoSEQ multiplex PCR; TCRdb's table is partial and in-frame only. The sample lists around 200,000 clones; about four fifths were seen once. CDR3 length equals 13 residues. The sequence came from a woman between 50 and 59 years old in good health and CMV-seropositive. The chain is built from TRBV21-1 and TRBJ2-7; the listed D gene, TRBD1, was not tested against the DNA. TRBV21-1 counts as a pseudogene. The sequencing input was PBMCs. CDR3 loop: CASIQHPSYEQYF. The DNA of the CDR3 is TGTGCCAGCATACAGCATCCTTCCTACGAGCAGTACTTC.